These 24 T cell receptor beta chains share one sample of origin, sequenced in a study of blood T cell repertoires in COVID-19. Here immunoSEQ multiplex PCR was the method, and the copy in TCRdb shows in-frame clones only, minus some. The table includes under 300,000 clones, nearly 90% detected once. The sequencing input was peripheral blood. These receptors originate from a woman between 40 and 50 years old who had recovered from COVID-19.

V gene TRBV6-5 combines with J gene TRBJ1-2; 7 nucleotides line up with TRBD1. After removal of 0 bases from V and 3 bases from J, the junction contained 7 bases not matched to a gene. CDR3 size: 16 residues. Germline V gives CDR1 MNHEY, CDR2 SVGAGI. In DNA, the CDR3 is TGTGCCAGCAGTTACTCGTCCGGACAGGTCTACTATGGCTACACCTTC. Translation: CASSYSSGQVYYGYTF.

The chain joins TRBV11-2 to TRBJ2-5, with no clear D. Germline V gene sequence: CDR1 SGHAT, CDR2 FQNNGV. There are 11 residues in the CDR3. The V and J ends lost 3 bases and 9 bases respectively, with 8 bases between them. The DNA of the CDR3 is TGTGCCAGCAGCTTCTTAACAGCCCAGTACTTC. Translating it yields CASSFLTAQYF.

This chain connects TRBV7-3 to TRBJ2-1, with 13 nucleotides matching TRBD2. The ends lost 0 bases at V and 1 base at J; junction bases unmatched: 3. Germline CDR1 is SGHTA and CDR2 is FQGTGA. The CDR3 runs to 18 residues. CDR3 nucleotides: TGTGCCAGCAGCTTAACCGGGACTAGCGGGGCATCCTACAATGAGCAGTTCTTC. As protein: CASSLTGTSGASYNEQFF.

The gene calls are TRBV7-9 and TRBJ2-7; TRBD1 agrees at 9 bases. This CDR3 has 15 residues. Trimming at V came to 3 bases and at J to 5 bases, leaving 8 bases not matched to a gene. The V gene's germline CDR1 is SEHNR and CDR2 FQNEAQ (reference sequence). The CDR3 sequence is CASSFMGTGTHEQYF. CDR3 nucleotides: TGTGCCAGCAGCTTTATGGGGACAGGGACCCACGAGCAGTACTTC.

The J gene is TRBJ1-3, the V gene TRBV6-1, with TRBD1 as a possible D gene (5 bases). Trimming took off 2 bases at V and 1 base at J, with 18 bases between the two ends. The germline gives CDR1 MNHNS, CDR2 SASEGT. The CDR3 contains 18 residues. The CDR3 spells CASSERGRPYESGNTIYF. CDR3 in DNA: TGTGCCAGCAGTGAAAGGGGCAGACCCTATGAATCTGGAAACACCATATATTTT.

This chain connects TRBV4-3 to TRBJ1-5; possibly TRBD1 for D (5 bases). V was trimmed by 3 bases and J by 3 bases, leaving 12 bases between them. This CDR3 is 15 amino acids long. Looked up from germline, CDR1 is LGHNA and CDR2 is YSLEER. The DNA for the CDR3 is TGCGCCAGCAGCCAGATATGGGGCCTCAATCAGCCCCAGCATTTT. Residues: CASSQIWGLNQPQHF.

The chain recombines TRBV18 with TRBJ2-1; the D gene is possibly TRBD2 (6 bases). The CDR3 contains 15 residues. Germline V gives CDR1 KGHSH, CDR2 LQKENI. V lost 3 bases to trimming and J lost 8 bases, with 17 bases between them. The CDR3 region is CASSPRQTGGDEQFF. CDR3 sequence (DNA): TGTGCCAGCTCACCTAGACAGACCGGAGGGGATGAGCAGTTCTTC.

This clone was seen a handful of times. The same CDR3 can be traced to other DNA sequences in this sample. The rearrangement uses TRBV28 and TRBJ2-3; D not resolved. CDR1 is MDHEN, CDR2 SYDVKM, per germline. The ends were cut back, 3 bases at V and 1 base at J, with 8 bases in the middle. There are 14 residues in the CDR3. CDR3 coding DNA: TGTGCCAGCAGTTTTCTGTCAGGCACAGATACGCAGTATTTT. Its protein is CASSFLSGTDTQYF.

The V call is TRBV7-8, the J call TRBJ1-2; TRBD1 aligns across 8 bases. This CDR3 spans 17 amino acids. In germline, CDR1 is SGHVS, CDR2 FQNEAQ. V dropped 2 bases and J dropped 3; count of bases not matched to a gene: 11. CDR3 sequence (DNA): TGTGCCAGCAGCTTACAGGGCAGGGGGCCGGATGACTATGGCTACACCTTC. This codes for CASSLQGRGPDDYGYTF.

The V gene is TRBV6-6, the J gene TRBJ2-7; maybe TRBD1 (5 bases). The CDR3 is 15 amino acids. The germline V gene encodes CDR1 MNHNY and CDR2 SVGAGI (reference sequence). Trimming pared 2 bases from V and 2 bases from J, leaving 13 bases between. The DNA of the CDR3 is TGTGCCAGCAGTTACGGTGACAGAATCCCCTACGAGCAGTACTTC. This codes for CASSYGDRIPYEQYF.

J is TRBJ2-7 and V is TRBV7-2; 9 nucleotides line up with TRBD2. The V gene end was trimmed by 0 bases and the J gene end by 3 bases; junction bases not matched to a gene: 6. CDR3 length: 16 amino acids. CDR1 is SGHTA and CDR2 is FQGNSA in the germline V gene. CDR3 coding DNA: TGTGCCAGCAGCTTAGCTGGCGGGGGGGCTTACTACGAGCAGTACTTC. Residues: CASSLAGGGAYYEQYF.

The CDR3 protein is CASSLLAGATAKNIQYF. CDR3 coding DNA: TGTGCCAGCAGCTTACTAGCGGGGGCCACAGCCAAAAACATTCAGTACTTC. V gene TRBV7-8 combines with J gene TRBJ2-4, with 10 positions matching TRBD2. The CDR3 is 17 residues long. The junction had 4 bases not matched to a gene; V was cut back by 2 bases and J by 0 bases. The germline CDR1 and CDR2 sequences are SGHVS and FQNEAQ.

The rearrangement links TRBV5-4 to TRBJ2-4, with 8 nucleotides matching TRBD1. V shed 1 base, J shed 0 bases, and the junction held 12 bases outside the gene matches. CDR1 and CDR2 from the germline V gene are SGHNT and YYREEE (reference sequence). This CDR3 contains 19 residues. The CDR3: CASSLSARGQILAKNIQYF. Written as DNA, the CDR3 is TGTGCCAGCAGCTTGTCGGCCAGGGGGCAAATACTAGCCAAAAACATTCAGTACTTC.

In this sample, this clone turned up once. The chain joins TRBV5-5 to TRBJ1-1, with D possibly TRBD1 on 5 matching bases. The V gene's germline CDR1 is SGHKS and CDR2 YYEKEE (reference sequence). The CDR3 has 16 amino acids. V dropped 2 bases and J dropped 0 bases, with 14 bases sitting between them. CDR3 region: CASSFQTAILNTEAFF. The CDR3 nucleotides read TGTGCCAGCAGCTTCCAGACAGCCATCTTGAACACTGAAGCTTTCTTT.

For this clone: One end of the junction is discordant with germline, which a read error may explain. The CDR3 sequence: CASSLVFEGPGTNYGYTF. DNA of the CDR3: TGTGCTAGCAGCTTAGTATTTGAGGGTCCGGGAACTAACTATGGCTACACCTTC. The chain employs TRBV7-7 and TRBJ1-2; D is undetermined. From germline, CDR1 is SSHAT and CDR2 FNYEAQ (reference sequence). This CDR3 spans 18 amino acids.

The J gene is TRBJ2-3, the V gene TRBV5-1, with TRBD1 matching over 9 bases. This CDR3 is 15 amino acids long. The trim removed 5 bases at V and 4 bases at J, leaving 8 bases unmatched. Germline V gives CDR1 SGHRS, CDR2 YFSETQ. The CDR3 coding sequence is TGCGCCAGCAGAAACCGGGACAGGGCTGCAGATACGCAGTATTTT. Translating gives CASRNRDRAADTQYF.

The chain is built from TRBV12-3 or TRBV12-4 and TRBJ2-7; a possible D gene is TRBD2 (5 bases). V shed 6 bases and J shed 0 bases, with 9 bases lying between them. This CDR3 contains 13 residues. The CDR3 sequence is CASSHGVSYEQYF. The DNA for the CDR3 is TGTGCCAGCAGCCACGGGGTCTCCTACGAGCAGTACTTC.

The chain has TRBV30 and TRBJ2-3, with 8 bases aligning to TRBD2. This CDR3 is built from 15 residues. Per the germline V gene, CDR1 is GTSNPN and CDR2 is SVGIG (reference sequence). The ends lost 4 bases at V and 4 bases at J; junction bases unmatched: 10. The CDR3 DNA reads as TGTGCCTGGACATTCCCTAGCGGGTTAGCAGATACGCAGTATTTT. Translation gives CAWTFPSGLADTQYF.

This clone was counted a single time. The CDR3 DNA reads TGTGCCAGCAGTTACTCGGGAGGGGCGCGGAGTCAGCCCCAGCATTTT. Translated, it gives CASSYSGGARSQPQHF. The V call is TRBV6-2 or TRBV6-3, the J call TRBJ1-5, with D possibly matching TRBD1 (5 bases). CDR3 length: 16 residues. Germline loops: CDR1 MNHEY, CDR2 SVGEGT. V was trimmed by 0 bases and J by 6 bases, leaving 15 bases between them.

The V and J genes are TRBV4-1 and TRBJ1-6; TRBD1 might be the D (6 bases). CDR1 and CDR2 from the germline V gene are MGHRA and YSYEKL. The CDR3 has 17 residues. The V gene lost 2 bases and the J gene lost 0 bases, with 11 bases spanning the gap. For the CDR3, the DNA is TGCGCCAGCAGCCAATCCGTACAGGGCTCCTATAATTCACCCCTCCACTTT. Translating it yields CASSQSVQGSYNSPLHF.

J is TRBJ2-1 and V is TRBV6-5; D gene ambiguous. V lost 0 bases and J lost 0, with 9 bases in between. This CDR3 has 16 residues. In germline, CDR1 is MNHEY, CDR2 SVGAGI. CDR3: CASSYSSASSYNEQFF. CDR3 DNA sequence: TGTGCCAGCAGTTACTCGAGCGCCAGCTCCTACAATGAGCAGTTCTTC.

The V and J genes are TRBV6-5 and TRBJ2-7; TRBD2 aligns across 7 bases. V lost 2 bases, J lost 4 bases, and 5 bases stayed unmatched. CDR3 length: 14 amino acids. Germline values: CDR1 MNHEY, CDR2 SVGAGI. CDR3 nucleotides: TGTGCCAGCAGTTACCGGGGGGAGGTGTACGAGCAGTACTTC. This encodes CASSYRGEVYEQYF.

The chain couples TRBV6-6 to TRBJ1-2, with TRBD1 identical over 7 bases. This CDR3 contains 13 residues. V lost 7 bases and J lost 2; bases outside the gene matches: 4. The germline CDR1 and CDR2 sequences are MNHNY and SVGAGI (reference sequence). CDR3 in DNA: TGTGCCAGCACCAGGGGGTCGAACTATGGCTACACCTTC. It specifies CASTRGSNYGYTF.

CDR3 protein: CASSEALEGPDTQYF. CDR3 nucleotide sequence: TGTGCCAGCAGTGAAGCGCTGGAGGGCCCAGATACGCAGTATTTT. The rearrangement uses TRBV2 and TRBJ2-3; a weak D match, TRBD2 (6 bases). The germline CDR1 and CDR2 sequences are SNHLY and FYNNEI. CDR3 length: 15 residues. The V end lost 0 bases, the J end lost 4 bases, and 11 bases lay between the germline ends.